Listed below are T cell receptor beta chains from one sample, sequenced in a study of blood T cells in healthy people across ages. Each CDR3 protein gets one entry after TCRdb re-called the 5' RACE reads with MiXCR. The sample shows 800,000 to 950,000 distinct CDR3 sequences, almost 30% of them seen only once. Separately, the same data were catalogued under a study of T cells of mothers and their children.

Sequenced material: blood. The receptors come from a woman aged 40 to 55 in good health. CDR3s include the opening cysteine and the closing phenylalanine or tryptophan. The order of the fields is V gene, D gene, clone size, J gene, CDR3 DNA, CDR3 protein. The D gene is left open where the match is weak. Expanded clones are given a class, and other clones once, few, many or no size at all.

>TRBV7-6|-|-|TRBJ1-5
TGTGCCAGCAGCTTAGGACCGGGGGTTAACAATCAGCCCCAGCATTTT
CASSLGPGVNNQPQHF
>TRBV16|-|-|TRBJ1-2
TGTGCCAGCAGCCAATCACAGGCTAACTATGGCTACACCTTC
CASSQSQANYGYTF
>TRBV28|-|-|TRBJ2-1
TGTGCCAGCAGTTTATCGGCTGAGCAGTTCTTC
CASSLSAEQFF
>TRBV4-1|-|once|TRBJ2-1
TGCGCCAGCAACCAAGGGCCCTACAATGAGCAGTTCTTC
CASNQGPYNEQFF
>TRBV6-6|-|few|TRBJ2-3
TGTGCCAGCAGTTACACCGGACCCTCAGATACGCAGTATTTT
CASSYTGPSDTQYF
>TRBV5-5|-|many|TRBJ1-2
TGTGCCAGCATCCAGGGTCCAGGCTCTACAGGCTACACCTTC
CASIQGPGSTGYTF
>TRBV5-1|-|few|TRBJ2-7
TGCGCCAGCAGACTAGGACTAACCATCTACGAGCAGTACTTC
CASRLGLTIYEQYF
>TRBV6-2/TRBV6-3|-|-|TRBJ1-5
TGTGCCAGCACGAAACGTGGCCGAGTTAATCAGCCCCAGCATTTT
CASTKRGRVNQPQHF
>TRBV4-2|-|few|TRBJ1-1
TGTGCCAGCAGCCAAGGTCACCGTGGCCTGAACACTGAAGCTTTCTTT
CASSQGHRGLNTEAFF
>TRBV20-1|-|-|TRBJ1-5
TGCAGTGCTCACACTGGGGGGTATCAGCCCCAGCATTTT
CSAHTGGYQPQHF
>TRBV5-1|-|few|TRBJ2-7
TGCGCCAGCAGCTTGGATCAGGGAGCCCCCTACGAGCAGTACTTC
CASSLDQGAPYEQYF
>TRBV29-1|TRBD1|few|TRBJ2-1
TGCAGCGTGGGCGTGGACAACAACAGGGGCTACAATGAGCAGTTCTTC
CSVGVDNNRGYNEQFF
>TRBV4-1|TRBD1|few|TRBJ1-2
TGCGCCAGCAGCCAAGATCGGGACAGGAACGGCTATGGCTACACCTTC
CASSQDRDRNGYGYTF
>TRBV11-1|TRBD2|-|TRBJ2-1
TGTGCCAGCAGCCACCTCATAGCGGGGGGCGAGGATGAGCAGTTCTTC
CASSHLIAGGEDEQFF